Below, 15 T cell receptor delta chains from the same sample are listed, as sequenced in a study of gamma-delta chains in newborns, infants, children. TCRdb made new clone calls on the reads using CATT. This sample carries about 4,200 delta-chain clones, about 14% of them seen once, and the ten largest clones take about 8.5%. The sample taken for sequencing was blood. The receptors here all came from a child who was a newborn, infant or young child, either healthy, febrile or measles-vaccinated (not recorded which).

This sequence joins TRDV2 and TRDJ1; 7 nucleotides line up with TRDD3. Germline values: CDR1 GEAIGNYY, CDR2 EKD. CDR3 length equals 19 residues. V lost 2 bases and J lost 0; bases outside the gene matches: 17. CDR3 amino acids: CACDKIPSRGYSYTDKLIF. The CDR3 DNA is TGTGCCTGTGACAAAATTCCCTCTAGGGGATATTCGTACACCGATAAACTCATCTTT.

By its share, this clone is large (0.1 to 1%). This same CDR3 is encoded by further DNA sequences in the sample. The chain joins TRDV1 to TRDJ1; 8 bases align to TRDD3. The V gene's germline CDR1 is TSWWSYY and CDR2 QGS. The CDR3 length is 19 residues. J was trimmed by 2 bases and V by 0 bases; bases with no gene match: 14. The CDR3 DNA sequence: TGTGCTCTTGGGGAACTTGGCCCGAACCAACTGGGGGTTACCGATAAACTCATCTTT. This codes for CALGELGPNQLGVTDKLIF.

This clone was found a few times. A read error is likely here: a far larger clone is one base away. This specimen includes other DNA sequences encoding the same CDR3. V usage is TRDV2 and J usage is TRDJ2; 10 bases match TRDD3. The CDR3 spans 16 residues. Germline CDR1 GEAIGNYY, CDR2 EKD. CDR3 DNA: TGTGCCTGTGACACCGTGGGGGATACTTTGACCGCACAACTCTTCTTT. Its translation is CACDTVGDTLTAQLFF.

Points on this clone: TCRdb lists the protein of a much larger clone for this DNA, which differs at residue 4, so this is likely a read error; the protein given here is translated from the DNA itself. The rearrangement links TRDV2 to TRDJ3; possibly TRDD3 for D (6 bases). V shed 5 bases and J shed 0 bases, with 13 bases lying between them. The CDR3 runs to 17 residues. Looked up from germline, CDR1 is GEAIGNYY and CDR2 is EKD. CDR3 residues: CACVTVLGSWDTRQMFF. Written as DNA, the CDR3 is TGTGCCTGTGTCACTGTACTGGGCTCCTGGGACACCCGACAGATGTTTTTC.

In regard to this clone: The identical CDR3 is also encoded by other nucleotide sequences in the sample. This chain links TRDV2 with TRDJ3, with TRDD3 matching over 11 bases. The CDR3 runs to 19 residues. V lost 1 base, J lost 5 bases, and 9 bases stayed unmatched. CDR1 is GEAIGNYY and CDR2 is EKD in the germline V gene. CDR3 bases: TGTGCCTGTGACACGCTACTGGGGGATATTGACCGGGACACCCGACAGATGTTTTTC. Its protein is CACDTLLGDIDRDTRQMFF.

Sample share makes this clone large (0.1 to 1%). Within the sample, other DNA sequences also encode this same CDR3. The chain links TRDV1 to TRDJ1; TRDD2 agrees at 8 bases. The CDR3 runs to 21 residues. Germline trimming cut 3 bases from V and 5 bases from J; bases unmatched to any gene: 26. Germline loops: CDR1 TSWWSYY, CDR2 QGS. The CDR3 region has the DNA TGTGCTCTTGGGGATACGGTACCAAACTTCCTACCGTCATACAAGAATGATAAACTCATCTTT. Its translation: CALGDTVPNFLPSYKNDKLIF.

The V segment is TRDV2, and no J call was made; the D call of TRDD3 is as the table states it, not checked on the DNA. CDR3 length equals 17 residues. Germline CDR1 reads GEAIGNYY; CDR2 reads EKD. The CDR3 loop is CACDGRTGGPDTDKIIF. The CDR3 nucleotides are TGTGCCTGTGACGGAAGGACTGGGGGACCCGACACCGATAAAATCATCTTT.

The J gene went uncalled, whereas the V gene is TRDV2; TRDD3, the table's D call, was not compared with the DNA. Germline CDR1 is GEAIGNYY and CDR2 is EKD. The CDR3 spans 17 residues. This CDR3 is CACDSRGDATETDKIIF. The DNA of the CDR3 is TGTGCCTGTGACAGTAGGGGGGACGCCACGGAAACCGATAAAATCATCTTT.

On this clone: This sequence may be a read error, since a much larger clone differs from it by one base. A J gene of TRDJ1 was called, though the V gene was not; the table's D call, TRDD3, has no DNA check behind it. This CDR3 spans 26 amino acids. Here the CDR3 DNA reads TGTGCTCTTGGGGAAAGCCAGAAGCCTACCCCTTACTGGGGGTCCTTCTTTCCCGACCTTACCGATATACTCATCTTT. Protein: CALGESQKPTPYWGSFFPDLTDILIF.

Turning to this clone: TCRdb shows a much larger clone's protein in place of this DNA's translation, and the two differ at residue 10, likely through a read error; the protein shown is translated from the DNA. This chain links TRDV2 with TRDJ3, with TRDD3 identical over 10 bases. V shed 1 base and J 2 bases; nucleotides not matched to a gene: 4. CDR1 GEAIGNYY and CDR2 EKD come from the germline V gene. The CDR3 is 18 amino acids. CDR3 sequence (DNA): TGTGCCTGTGACACTGGGGGATACAGCCCCTGGGACACCCGACAGATGTTTTTC. It translates to CACDTGGYSPWDTRQMFF.

A few counts support this clone. This could be a read error, since a much larger clone is one nucleotide away. The same CDR3 arises from other DNA sequences in this sample as well. The chain joins TRDV2 to TRDJ3, with 12 bases fitting TRDD3. The CDR3 contains 18 residues. Looked up from germline, CDR1 is GEAIGNYY and CDR2 is EKD. Written as DNA, the CDR3 is TGTGCCTGTGACACCCTGGGGGATACGTCCTGGGACACCCGGCAGATGTTTTTC. Translating it yields CACDTLGDTSWDTRQMFF.

In its sample, this clone was seen a few times. Possible read error: a much larger clone is one base away. Other DNA sequences in the same sample also yield this CDR3. The rearrangement joins TRDV2 to TRDJ1, with D tentatively TRDD1 (5 bases). The CDR3 is 14 amino acids. Germline CDR1 is GEAIGNYY and CDR2 is EKD. CDR3 nucleotides: TGTGCCTGCGACACAACCGATAGTGACGATAAACTCATCTTT. Encoded protein: CACDTTDSDDKLIF.

As regards this clone: This sequence may be a read error, since a much larger clone differs from it by one base. V and J are TRDV2 and TRDJ1; perhaps TRDD3 as D (6 bases). TCRdb supplies no J gene; here it was assigned by aligning the nucleotide sequence to germline. Per the germline V gene, CDR1 is GEAIGNYY and CDR2 is EKD. The CDR3 is 17 residues long. Deletions cut 3 bases from V and 1 base from J, with 20 bases between. The CDR3 sequence is CACDGLGGREGTDKLIF. The CDR3 coding sequence is TGTGCCTGTGACGGACTGGGAGGGAGGGAGGGCACCGATAAACTCATCTTT.

This clone was seen a handful of times. A much larger clone lies one base from this, so it may be a read error. This sequence joins TRDV2 and TRDJ3, with 8 bases lining up with TRDD3. The CDR3 covers 20 residues. Germline assignment: CDR1 GEAIGNYY and CDR2 EKD. As DNA, the CDR3 is TGTGCCTGTGACACCGCGGCTGGGGGAGAAAGCTCCTGGGGCACCCGACAGATGTTTTTC. Protein sequence: CACDTAAGGESSWGTRQMFF.

Comments on this clone: Germline and junction disagree at one end, which may indicate a read error. This chain links TRDV2 with TRDJ3; a possible D gene is TRDD3 (5 bases). TCRdb is silent on the J gene; assignment here came from matching the DNA to germline. The CDR3 runs to 18 residues. The germline V gene has CDR1 GEAIGNYY and CDR2 EKD. This CDR3 is CACDTGNGGSWDTRKMFF. CDR3 sequence (DNA): TGTGCCTGTGACACCGGGAACGGGGGGTCCTGGGACACCCGAAAGATGTTTTTC.